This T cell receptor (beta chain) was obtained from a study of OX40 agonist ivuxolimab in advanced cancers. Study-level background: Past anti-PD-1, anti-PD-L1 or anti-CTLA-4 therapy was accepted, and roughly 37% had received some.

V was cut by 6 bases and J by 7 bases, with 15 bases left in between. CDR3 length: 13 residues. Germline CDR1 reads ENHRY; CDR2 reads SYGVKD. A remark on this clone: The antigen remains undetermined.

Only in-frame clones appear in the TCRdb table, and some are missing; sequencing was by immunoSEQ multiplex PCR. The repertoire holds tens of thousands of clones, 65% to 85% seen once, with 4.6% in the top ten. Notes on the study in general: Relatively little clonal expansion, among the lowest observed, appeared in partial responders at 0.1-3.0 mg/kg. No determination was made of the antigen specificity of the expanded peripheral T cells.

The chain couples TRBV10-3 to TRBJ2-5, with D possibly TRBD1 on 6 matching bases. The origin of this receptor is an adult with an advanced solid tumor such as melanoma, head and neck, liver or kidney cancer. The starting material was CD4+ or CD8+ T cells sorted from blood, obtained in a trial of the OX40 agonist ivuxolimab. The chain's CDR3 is CAIREDSLGTQYF. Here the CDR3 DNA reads TGTGCCATCAGGGAGGACAGTCTCGGGACCCAGTACTTC.